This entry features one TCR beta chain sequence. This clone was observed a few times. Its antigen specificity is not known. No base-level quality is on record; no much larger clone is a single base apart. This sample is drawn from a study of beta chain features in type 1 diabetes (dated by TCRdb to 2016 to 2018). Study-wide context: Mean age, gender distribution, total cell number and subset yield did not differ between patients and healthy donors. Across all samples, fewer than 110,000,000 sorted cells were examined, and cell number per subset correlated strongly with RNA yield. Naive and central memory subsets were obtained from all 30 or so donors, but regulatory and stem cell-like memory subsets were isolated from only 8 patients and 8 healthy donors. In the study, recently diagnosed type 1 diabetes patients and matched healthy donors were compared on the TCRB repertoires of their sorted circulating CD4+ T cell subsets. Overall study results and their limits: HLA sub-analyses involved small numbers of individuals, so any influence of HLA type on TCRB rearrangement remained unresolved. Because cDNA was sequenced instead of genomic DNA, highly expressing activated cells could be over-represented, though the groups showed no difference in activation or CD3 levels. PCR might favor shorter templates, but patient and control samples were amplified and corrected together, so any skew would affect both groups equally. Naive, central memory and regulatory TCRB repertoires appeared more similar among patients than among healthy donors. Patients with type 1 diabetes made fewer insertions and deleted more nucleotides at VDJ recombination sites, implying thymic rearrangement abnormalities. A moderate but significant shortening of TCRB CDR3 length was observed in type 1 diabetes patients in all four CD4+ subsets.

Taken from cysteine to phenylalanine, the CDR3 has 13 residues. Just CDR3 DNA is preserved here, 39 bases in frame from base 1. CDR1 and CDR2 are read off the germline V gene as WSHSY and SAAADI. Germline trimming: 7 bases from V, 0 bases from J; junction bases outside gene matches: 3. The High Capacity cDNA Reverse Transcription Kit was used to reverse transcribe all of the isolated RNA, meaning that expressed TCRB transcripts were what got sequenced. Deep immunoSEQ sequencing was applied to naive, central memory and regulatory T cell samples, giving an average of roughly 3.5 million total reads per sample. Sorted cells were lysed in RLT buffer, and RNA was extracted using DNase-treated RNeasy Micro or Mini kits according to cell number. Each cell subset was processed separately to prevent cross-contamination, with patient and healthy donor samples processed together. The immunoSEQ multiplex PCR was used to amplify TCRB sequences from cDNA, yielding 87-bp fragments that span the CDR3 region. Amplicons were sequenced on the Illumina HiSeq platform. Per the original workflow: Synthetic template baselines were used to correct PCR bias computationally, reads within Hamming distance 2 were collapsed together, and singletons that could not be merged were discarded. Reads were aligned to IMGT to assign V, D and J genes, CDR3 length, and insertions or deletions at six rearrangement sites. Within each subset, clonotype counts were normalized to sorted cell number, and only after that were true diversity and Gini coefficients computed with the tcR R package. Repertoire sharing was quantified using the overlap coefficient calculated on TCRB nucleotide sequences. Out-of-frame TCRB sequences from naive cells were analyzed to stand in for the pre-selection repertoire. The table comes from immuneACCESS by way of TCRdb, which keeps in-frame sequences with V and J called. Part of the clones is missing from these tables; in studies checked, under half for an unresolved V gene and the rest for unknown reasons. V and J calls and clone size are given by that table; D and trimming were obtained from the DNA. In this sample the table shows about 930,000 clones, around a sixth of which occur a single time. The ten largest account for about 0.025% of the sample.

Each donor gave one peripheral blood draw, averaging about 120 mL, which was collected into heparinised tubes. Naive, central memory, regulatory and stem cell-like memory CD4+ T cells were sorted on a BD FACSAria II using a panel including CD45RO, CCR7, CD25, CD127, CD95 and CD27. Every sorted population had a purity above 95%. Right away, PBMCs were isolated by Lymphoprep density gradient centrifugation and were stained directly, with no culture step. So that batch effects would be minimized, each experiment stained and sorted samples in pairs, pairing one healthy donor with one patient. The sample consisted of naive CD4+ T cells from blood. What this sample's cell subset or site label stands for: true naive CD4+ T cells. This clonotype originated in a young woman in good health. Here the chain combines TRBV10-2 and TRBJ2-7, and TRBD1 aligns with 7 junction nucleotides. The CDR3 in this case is CASIGTVSYEQYF. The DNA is TGCGCCAGCATAGGGACAGTCTCCTACGAGCAGTACTTC.